The 5 T cell receptor beta chains presented below share a single source sample, sequenced in a study of cytomegalovirus exposure and HLA in healthy donors (dated by TCRdb to 2015 to 2018). Library prep was done by the immunoSEQ multiplex PCR assay. For the multiplex PCR, a mixture combining 60 forward primers for TCR Vbeta segments and 13 reverse primers for TCR Jbeta segments was used. TCRdb holds this immuneACCESS table with in-frame rearrangements only. Some clones are missing; in checked studies, unresolved V genes explain under half, and the rest has no known cause. In this sample the table shows 150,000 to 200,000 clones, around three quarters of which occur a single time. More than 0.8% of the sample is in the top ten clones. The sequenced sample consisted of PBMCs. Receptor source: a woman aged 40 to 50 in good health and CMV-seronegative.

The rearrangement links TRBV5-1 to TRBJ2-3, with TRBD2 identical over 8 bases. V trimming: 7 bases; J trimming: 0 bases; junction bases outside the gene matches: 7. CDR1 is SGHRS and CDR2 is YFSETQ in the germline V gene. The CDR3 totals 15 residues. This chain's CDR3 is CASYPGGASTDTQYF. CDR3 coding DNA: TGCGCCAGCTACCCCGGGGGGGCAAGCACAGATACGCAGTATTTT.

The rearrangement uses TRBV7-9 and TRBJ2-1, with 15 bases fitting TRBD2. V was clipped by 4 bases and J by 8 bases; unmatched bases: 12. This CDR3 has 18 residues. Germline V gene lookup returns CDR1 SEHNR and CDR2 FQNEAQ (reference sequence). The DNA for the CDR3 is TGTGCCAGCAGCTCATGGCGGACTAGCGGGAGGGCCGTCGATGAGCAGTTCTTC. Protein product: CASSSWRTSGRAVDEQFF. Drawing the rest from reference TRBV7-9 and TRBJ2-1, the complete variable domain is DTGVSQNPRHKITKRGQNVTFRCDPISEHNRLYWYRQTLGQGPEFLTYFQNEAQLEKSRLLSDRFSAERPKGSFSTLEIQRTEQGDSAMYLCASSSWRTSGRAVDEQFFGPGTRLTVL.

The chain joins TRBV6-5 to TRBJ2-3, with 8 bases matching TRBD2. There are 12 residues in the CDR3. J gave up 4 bases and V 11 bases, and 5 bases lay outside the gene matches. CDR1 is MNHEY, CDR2 SVGAGI, per germline. CDR3 DNA: TGTGCCTCCGGGGGGGCCCCAGATACGCAGTATTTT. Translated: CASGGAPDTQYF.

Regarding this clone: The junction departs from germline at one end; a sequencing error may be responsible. V is TRBV7-7 and J is TRBJ2-1, with TRBD2 matching over 15 bases. The CDR3 is made up of 16 amino acids. Germline V CDR1 and CDR2: SSHAT, FNYEAQ (reference sequence). Written as DNA, the CDR3 is TGTGCTAGCAGCTACGGACTAGCGGGAGGGGTGAGGGAGCAGTTCTTC. Its protein is CASSYGLAGGVREQFF.

This chain connects TRBV28 to TRBJ2-1; 7 bases line up with TRBD2. CDR1 MDHEN and CDR2 SYDVKM come from the germline V gene. Trimming cost V 2 bases and J 14 bases; bases outside gene matches: 9. CDR3 size: 13 residues. In DNA form, the CDR3 reads TGTGCCAGCAGTTTAGACCGCATTCGGGAGGAGTTCTTC. Translation gives CASSLDRIREEFF.